Listed below are T cell receptor beta chains from one sample, sequenced in a study of cytomegalovirus exposure and HLA in healthy donors. Clones were read by immunoSEQ multiplex PCR, and TCRdb kept only the in-frame ones, dropping some. Here the sample spans about 80,000 clones, around 62% being singletons. The sequencing input was PBMCs. The receptors come from a male donor in good health and CMV-seropositive. Each CDR3 is given with its conserved first and last residue. Fields, in order: clone size, D gene, V gene, J gene, CDR3 DNA, CDR3 protein. D genes are given only for firm matches. Clone size is stated in some rows and not others, as once, few, many or a class when expanded.

>.|.|TRBV7-2|TRBJ2-2
TGTGCCAGCAGCTTTATTAACGGGAGAAACACCGGGGAGCTGTTTTTT
CASSFINGRNTGELFF
>.|TRBD2|TRBV6-5|TRBJ2-1
TGTGCCAGCAGTTTCAGGACTAGCCTCTACAATGAGCAGTTCTTC
CASSFRTSLYNEQFF
>.|TRBD1|TRBV19|TRBJ1-3
TGTGCCAGTGGGACAGAAACTAGCTCTGGAAACACCATATATTTT
CASGTETSSGNTIYF
>.|.|TRBV5-1|TRBJ1-1
TGCGCCAGCAGCTTGAACCGGGACACCTCTTACACTGAAGCTTTCTTT
CASSLNRDTSYTEAFF
>.|.|TRBV25-1|TRBJ2-1
TGTGCCAGCAGTGAACACCCCGGCCAGGCGAGCTCCTACAATGAGCAGTTCTTC
CASSEHPGQASSYNEQFF
>.|.|TRBV30|TRBJ2-1
TGTGCCTGGAGTGGCAGGGGCGGAGAGCAGTTCTTC
CAWSGRGGEQFF
>.|.|TRBV6-5|TRBJ1-5
TGTGCCAGCAGTTACACACAGGTTCAGCCCCAGCATTTT
CASSYTQVQPQHF
>once|TRBD2|TRBV7-3|TRBJ2-2
TGTGCCAGCAGCTTAATCGGGGGGGACACCGGGGAGCTGTTTTTT
CASSLIGGDTGELFF
>.|.|TRBV27|TRBJ2-7
TGTGCCAGCAGTTTGACGCAGGGAAGGGAGCAGTACTTC
CASSLTQGREQYF
>.|.|TRBV5-1|TRBJ2-1
TGCGCCAGCAGCCCCGGACAGACCAGCTCCTACAATGAGCAGTTCTTC
CASSPGQTSSYNEQFF
>.|TRBD1|TRBV7-9|TRBJ1-5
TGTGCCAGCAGCCGGGACAGGGGGAGAAGCAATCAGCCCCAGCATTTT
CASSRDRGRSNQPQHF
>.|TRBD1|TRBV7-9|TRBJ1-1
TGTGCCAGCAGCTTAGAGACGGACAGGGCCGGGGGGAAAGCTTTCTTT
CASSLETDRAGGKAFF
>.|.|TRBV5-1|TRBJ2-2
TGCGCCAGCAGCTTGGGACAGTTTGGGACCGGGGAGCTGTTTTTT
CASSLGQFGTGELFF
>.|.|TRBV7-9|TRBJ1-3
TGTGCCAGCGAGGCCGTTGGAAACACCATATATTTT
CASEAVGNTIYF
>.|TRBD1|TRBV4-1|TRBJ1-1
TGCGCCAGCAGCCAAGGACAGGGGGCGATTGAAGCTTTCTTT
CASSQGQGAIEAFF
>few|TRBD2|TRBV29-1|TRBJ2-3
TGCAGCGTTGAGTTTCTAGCGGGAGGGCGCGAGTTCACAGATACGCAGTATTTT
CSVEFLAGGREFTDTQYF
>.|TRBD2|TRBV5-4|TRBJ2-5
TGTGCCAGCAGCTTGGGGGCTAGCGGGGGTTGGGAGACCCAGTACTTC
CASSLGASGGWETQYF
>.|.|TRBV5-1|TRBJ2-7
TGCGCCAGCAGCTCCCCCCTCGGGGCGGGGGCCCTACGCTCCTACGAGCAGTACTTC
CASSSPLGAGALRSYEQYF
>.|.|TRBV19|TRBJ2-1
TGTGCCAGTAGTATGTTAGACAACAACAATGAGCAGTTCTTC
CASSMLDNNNEQFF
>.|.|TRBV19|TRBJ1-5
TGTGCCACAGGGGACCGAGGGGTTGGTAATCAGCCCCAGCATTTT
CATGDRGVGNQPQHF
>.|.|TRBV14|TRBJ1-2
TGTGCCAGCAGCCAACAGGGCCTGGTCTACACCTTC
CASSQQGLVYTF
>.|.|TRBV9|TRBJ2-1
TGTGCCGGCCTAGAGAGCAATGAGCAGTTCTTC
CAGLESNEQFF
>once|.|TRBV11-1|TRBJ2-7
TGTGCCAGCAGCCTCATTGGAGGGAGCACTACCTACGAGCAGTACTTC
CASSLIGGSTTYEQYF
>.|.|TRBV19|TRBJ2-7
TGTGCCAGTAGTAACGGGGGAAGGGCCGAGCAGTACTTC
CASSNGGRAEQYF
>few|TRBD2|TRBV11-2|TRBJ2-1
TGTGCCAGCAGCTTAGAGCCCCCTAGCGGGGACAATGAGCAGTTCTTC
CASSLEPPSGDNEQFF
>few|TRBD1|TRBV4-3|TRBJ2-1
TGCGCCAGCAGCCAAGATCCGGGACAGCCATTATACAATGAGCAGTTCTTC
CASSQDPGQPLYNEQFF
>.|.|TRBV5-1|TRBJ2-1
TGCGCCAGCAGCTTGGGGGCCTCTACCGCCAATGAGCAGTTCTTC
CASSLGASTANEQFF
>once|TRBD1|TRBV28|TRBJ2-3
TGTGCCAGCATTTCCGGACAGGGGATGAGGGTCACAGATACGCAGTATTTT
CASISGQGMRVTDTQYF
>.|.|TRBV15|TRBJ1-4
TGTGCCACCAGCGGCAGGGTTGGGGCTAATGAAAAACTGTTTTTT
CATSGRVGANEKLFF
>.|TRBD2|TRBV2|TRBJ2-1
TGTGCCAGCAGTGACGGACTAGCGGGGGATAATGAGCAGTTCTTC
CASSDGLAGDNEQFF
>few|TRBD1|TRBV7-2|TRBJ1-5
TGTGCCAGCAGCGGACAGGTGAATCAGCCCCAGCATTTT
CASSGQVNQPQHF